The rows below give T cell receptor beta chains drawn from one sample of a study of CD8 T cells in Susac syndrome. TCRdb reanalysed the immunoSEQ multiplex PCR reads using MiXCR and keeps one entry per CDR3 protein. This table has more than 200,000 distinct CDR3 sequences, around 93% appearing once. Sequencing was performed on CD4+ T cells from PBMCs. These receptors were obtained from a human donor with multiple sclerosis. CDR3s include the opening cysteine and the closing phenylalanine or tryptophan. Clone size, where shown, is once, few, many, or a class for clones that have expanded.

V gene	clone size	CDR3 protein
TRBV6-2/TRBV6-3	-	CASSYSTLTDTQYF
TRBV7-8	-	CASSRAGFSNQPQHF
TRBV19	-	CASSIALQAEAFF
TRBV5-1	-	CASSLASNTEAFF
TRBV9	-	CASSAADEQFF
TRBV20-1	-	CSAIPLQETQYF
TRBV7-2	-	CASSLGRGGEAFF
TRBV2	-	CASSEVVNYGYTF
TRBV15	-	CATSTRGRSPLHF
TRBV4-2	-	CASSQAGTMDNEQFF
TRBV5-1	-	CASSLTSGGANVLTF
TRBV1	-	CTSSQDGSHSPETQYF
TRBV5-1	-	CASSLEGQDFYGYTF
TRBV29-1	-	CSVGTVWSGANVLTF
TRBV28	-	CASDPGGIHYGYTF
TRBV5-1	-	CASSPGQPPGAIKETQYF
TRBV19	-	CASTLQSGGGTEAFF
TRBV10-3	-	CASSFGTLSGNTIYF
TRBV13	-	CASSLGRQGAWGTEAFF
TRBV10-3	-	CATRGGGQETQYF
TRBV9	-	CASSPPGHTGELFF
TRBV3-1	-	CASSHSGPNYGYTF
TRBV2	-	CASSELRAVNQPQHF
TRBV7-9	-	CASRRDRDDTEAFF
TRBV27	-	CASRRGSTATNEKLFF
TRBV15	-	CATSRRRTENTGELFF
TRBV28	-	CASSSAETQYF
TRBV6-5	-	CASSYSYVIDGYTF
TRBV20-1	-	CSAYPGPLRGYTF
TRBV11-3	once	CASSKGQETNYGYTF
TRBV30	-	CAWGPFSGELFF
TRBV3-1	-	CASSQGLLGEQYF
TRBV5-6	-	CASSLALSGGAGEQYF
TRBV4-2	-	CASSQENREPYNEQFF
TRBV20-1	-	CSARPGQLNYGYTF